This TCR beta chain is from a study of blood T cells in healthy people across ages. Then a second PCR, running about 6 to 12 cycles, was carried out with a sample-barcoded 5' primer and a J-beta primer mix. Every individual sample yielded 2.5 million or more paired-end reads (each containing CDR3). TCRdb ran MiXCR on the 5' RACE reads and lists one entry per CDR3 protein. The sample yields 700,000 to 800,000 distinct CDR3 sequences, about 40% seen once. Study conclusions and caveats: Strong correlation linked observed beta diversity and percent naive T cells.

The germline CDR1 and CDR2 sequences are SSHAT and FNYEAQ (reference sequence). V dropped 3 bases and J dropped 4 bases, with 13 bases sitting between them. CDR3 size: 15 residues. Worth noting for this clonotype: The antigen remains undetermined.

The receptor comes from a woman aged 55-70 years in good health. V and J are TRBV7-7 and TRBJ2-1, with D perhaps being TRBD1 or TRBD2 (6 bases each). Sequencing was performed on blood. The CDR3 DNA follows: TGTGCCAGCAGCTTCTCTACAGGGAGGTACAATGAGCAGTTCTTC. Protein product: CASSFSTGRYNEQFF.